The rows below give T cell receptor beta chains drawn from one sample of a study of PD-1 and CTLA-4 blockade in melanoma. Method: immunoSEQ multiplex PCR; TCRdb's copy keeps in-frame clones and lacks some. The table shows 25,000 to 40,000 clones, with about 87% occurring only once. The starting material was CD8+ T cells from peripheral blood, obtained from a patient given anti-PD-1 treatment. The receptors shown here come from a human donor with melanoma. The CDR3 runs from the conserved cysteine through the conserved F or W. Fields, in order: J gene, V gene, CDR3 protein.

TRBJ2-7	TRBV5-6	CASSSSLTYEQYF
TRBJ1-1	TRBV20-1	CSGQGVTEAFF
TRBJ1-1	TRBV12-3/TRBV12-4	CASSFGEAFF
TRBJ1-2	TRBV28	CASSFGGYGYTF
TRBJ2-7	TRBV10-3	CATSDSGTYEQYF
TRBJ1-2	TRBV4-1	CASSQIGPNYGYTF
TRBJ2-1	TRBV6-4	CASSEGVEQFF
TRBJ2-7	TRBV4-1	CASSQVDSSYEQYF
TRBJ2-3	TRBV18	CASSPSMGTTDTQYF
TRBJ2-7	TRBV4-1	CASSQESGRGVYEQYF
TRBJ2-2	TRBV14	CASSQEPGELFF
TRBJ1-2	TRBV30	CACPGVDGYTF
TRBJ1-1	TRBV5-4	CASSWDRGQDTEAFF
TRBJ2-1	TRBV12-5	CASGLVQGEQFF
TRBJ2-1	TRBV11-2	CASGGNEQFF
TRBJ1-2	TRBV6-5	CASSYSTPWDGYTF
TRBJ2-7	TRBV7-9	CASSAPGERRGRNYEQYF
TRBJ1-1	TRBV15	CATSRDRQNTEAFF
TRBJ2-7	TRBV5-4	CASSWGSYEQYF
TRBJ2-1	TRBV4-2	CASSPPSGGLYNEQFF
TRBJ2-7	TRBV6-5	CASSPRQGHEQYF
TRBJ2-2	TRBV4-1	CASSIAGGNTGELFF
TRBJ2-1	TRBV2	CASSDPLLAGGHNEQFF
TRBJ2-1	TRBV5-6	CASTLGGRNEQFF
TRBJ1-1	TRBV18	CASSLGDGTAEAFF
TRBJ1-1	TRBV7-8	CASTGTGDTTEAFF
TRBJ2-5	TRBV5-8	CASITPGRGKQETQYF
TRBJ1-1	TRBV30	CAWSVQGVEAFF
TRBJ1-2	TRBV7-2	CAIPGQGFRGYTF
TRBJ2-7	TRBV12-3/TRBV12-4	CASQGGGSYEQYF
TRBJ2-1	TRBV6-5	CASSYEGGLNEQFF
TRBJ1-1	TRBV7-2	CASSPRTGKDTEAFF
TRBJ2-6	TRBV16	CASSLDRGAGANVLTF
TRBJ1-1	TRBV7-9	CASSTRTDTEAFF
TRBJ2-1	TRBV29-1	CSVEDGRGLLVRQFF
TRBJ2-7	TRBV6-2/TRBV6-3	CASSYSVVVRETYEQYF
TRBJ1-5	TRBV4-1	CASSPDGLDQPQHF
TRBJ1-1	TRBV2	CASSLTGERTEAFF
TRBJ2-7	TRBV10-3	CAISYRGVGTTNEQYF
TRBJ1-1	TRBV19	CASTQSGGTEAFF
TRBJ1-6	TRBV9	CASSGEGQEGPYNSPLHF
TRBJ1-1	TRBV28	CASSLTGNTEAFF
TRBJ2-1	TRBV29-1	CSAEGGEQFF
TRBJ1-1	TRBV6-5	CASSYGVPNTEAFF